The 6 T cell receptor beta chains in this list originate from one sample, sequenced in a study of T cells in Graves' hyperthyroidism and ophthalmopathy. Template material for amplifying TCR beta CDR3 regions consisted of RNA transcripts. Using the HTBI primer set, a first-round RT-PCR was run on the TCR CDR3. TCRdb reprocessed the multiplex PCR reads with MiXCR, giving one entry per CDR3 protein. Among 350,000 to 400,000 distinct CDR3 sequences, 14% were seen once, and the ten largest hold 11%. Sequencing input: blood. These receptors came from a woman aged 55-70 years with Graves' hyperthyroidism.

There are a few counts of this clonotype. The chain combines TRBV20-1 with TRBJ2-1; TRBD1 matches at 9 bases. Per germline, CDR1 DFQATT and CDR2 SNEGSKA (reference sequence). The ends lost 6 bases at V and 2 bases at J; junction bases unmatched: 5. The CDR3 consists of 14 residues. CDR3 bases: TGCAGTGCAAACCGGGACAGGGCCTACAATGAGCAGTTCTTC. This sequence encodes CSANRDRAYNEQFF.

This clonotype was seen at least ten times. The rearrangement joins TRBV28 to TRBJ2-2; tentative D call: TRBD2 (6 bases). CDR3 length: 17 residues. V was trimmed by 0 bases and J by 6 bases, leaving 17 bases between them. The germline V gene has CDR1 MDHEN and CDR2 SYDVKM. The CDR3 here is CASSLWGGGPASGELFF. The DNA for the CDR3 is TGTGCCAGCAGTTTATGGGGGGGAGGTCCCGCCTCCGGGGAGCTGTTTTTT.

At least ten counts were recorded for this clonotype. The CDR3 DNA is TGTGCTAGTGGTTTGACTGGTAACATGAACACTGAAGCTTTCTTT. As protein: CASGLTGNMNTEAFF. This rearrangement joins TRBV12-5 to TRBJ1-1; D call uncertain. Trimming removed 2 bases at V and 0 bases at J, with 10 bases between. This CDR3 has 15 amino acids. The germline CDR1 and CDR2 sequences are LGHNT and FRNRAP. Full variable domain (rest looked up from reference TRBV12-5 and TRBJ1-1): DARVTQTPRHKVTEMGQEVTMRCQPILGHNTVFWYRQTMMQGLELLAYFRNRAPLDDSGMPKDRFSAEMPDATLATLKIQPSEPRDSAVYFCASGLTGNMNTEAFFGQGTRLTVV.

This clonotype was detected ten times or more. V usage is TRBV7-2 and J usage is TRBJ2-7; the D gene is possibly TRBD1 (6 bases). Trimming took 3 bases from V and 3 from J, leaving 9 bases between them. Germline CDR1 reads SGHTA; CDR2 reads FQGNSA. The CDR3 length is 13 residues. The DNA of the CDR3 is TGTGCCAGCAGCTTTGACAGGCTCTACGAGCAGTACTTC. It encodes CASSFDRLYEQYF.

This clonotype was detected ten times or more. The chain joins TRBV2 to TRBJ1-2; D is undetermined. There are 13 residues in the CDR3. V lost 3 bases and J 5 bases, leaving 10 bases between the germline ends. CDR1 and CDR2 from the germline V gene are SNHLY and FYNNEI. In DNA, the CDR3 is TGTGCCAGCAGTGAGGACCTAGATTATGGCTACACCTTC. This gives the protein CASSEDLDYGYTF.

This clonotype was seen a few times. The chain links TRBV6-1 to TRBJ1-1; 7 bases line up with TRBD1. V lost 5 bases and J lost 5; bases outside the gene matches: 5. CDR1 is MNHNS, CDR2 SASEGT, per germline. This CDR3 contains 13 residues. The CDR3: CASSFKQGTEAFF. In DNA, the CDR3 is TGTGCCAGCAGTTTCAAACAGGGGACTGAAGCTTTCTTT.